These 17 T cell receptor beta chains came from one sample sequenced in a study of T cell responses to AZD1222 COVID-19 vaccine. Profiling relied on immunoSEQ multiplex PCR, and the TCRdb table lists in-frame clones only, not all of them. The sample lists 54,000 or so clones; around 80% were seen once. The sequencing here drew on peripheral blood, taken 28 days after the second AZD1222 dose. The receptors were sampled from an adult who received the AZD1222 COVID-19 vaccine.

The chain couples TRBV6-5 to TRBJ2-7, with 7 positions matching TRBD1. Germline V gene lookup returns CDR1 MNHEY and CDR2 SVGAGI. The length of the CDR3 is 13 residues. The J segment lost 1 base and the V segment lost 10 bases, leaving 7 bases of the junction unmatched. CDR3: CAKRQGVSYEQYV. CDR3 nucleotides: TGTGCCAAAAGACAGGGAGTTTCCTACGAGCAGTACGTC.

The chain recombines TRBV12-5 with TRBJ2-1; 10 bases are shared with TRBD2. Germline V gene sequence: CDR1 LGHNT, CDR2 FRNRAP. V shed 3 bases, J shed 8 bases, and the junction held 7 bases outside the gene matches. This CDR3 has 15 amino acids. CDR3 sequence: CASGFLAGEGDEQFF. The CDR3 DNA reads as TGTGCTAGTGGTTTTCTAGCGGGAGAAGGGGATGAGCAGTTCTTC.

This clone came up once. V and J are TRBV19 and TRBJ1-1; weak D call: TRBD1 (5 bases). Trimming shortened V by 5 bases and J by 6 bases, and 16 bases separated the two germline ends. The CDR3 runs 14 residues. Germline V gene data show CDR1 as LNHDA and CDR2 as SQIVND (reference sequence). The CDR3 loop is CASSWGRGISEAFF. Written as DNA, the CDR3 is TGTGCCAGTAGTTGGGGTAGGGGCATTTCTGAAGCTTTCTTT.

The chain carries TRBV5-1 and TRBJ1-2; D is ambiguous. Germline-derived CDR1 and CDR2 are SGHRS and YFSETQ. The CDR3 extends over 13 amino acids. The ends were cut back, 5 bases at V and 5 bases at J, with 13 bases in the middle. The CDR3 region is CASSLDLHYGYTF. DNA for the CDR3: TGCGCCAGCAGTCTAGACCTTCATTATGGCTACACCTTC.

The CDR3 region is CASSEFRGKGNTIYF. The CDR3 DNA reads TGTGCCAGCAGTGAATTCAGGGGAAAGGGAAACACCATATATTTT. The chain combines TRBV6-1 with TRBJ1-3; the D gene is possibly TRBD1 (6 bases). Germline CDR1 and CDR2: MNHNS and SASEGT. V was cut by 2 bases and J by 4 bases, with 12 bases left in between. The CDR3 has 15 residues.

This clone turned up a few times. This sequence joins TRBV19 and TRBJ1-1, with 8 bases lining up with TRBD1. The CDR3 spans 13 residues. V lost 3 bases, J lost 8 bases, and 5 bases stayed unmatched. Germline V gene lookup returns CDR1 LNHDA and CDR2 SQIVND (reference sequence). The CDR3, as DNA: TGTGCCAGTAGTATCCAGGGACAGGCCGAAGCTTTCTTT. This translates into CASSIQGQAEAFF. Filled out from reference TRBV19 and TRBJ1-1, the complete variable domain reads DGGITQSPKYLFRKEGQNVTLSCEQNLNHDAMYWYRQDPGQGLRLIYYSQIVNDFQKGDIAEGYSVSREKKESFPLTVTSAQKNPTAFYLCASSIQGQAEAFFGQGTRLTVV.

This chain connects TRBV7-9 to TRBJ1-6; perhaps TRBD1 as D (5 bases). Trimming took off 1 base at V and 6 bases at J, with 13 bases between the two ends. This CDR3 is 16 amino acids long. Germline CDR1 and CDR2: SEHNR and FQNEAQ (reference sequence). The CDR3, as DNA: TGTGCCAGCAGCTTAGGGGCAGGGTCGGGTAATTCACCCCTCCACTTT. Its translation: CASSLGAGSGNSPLHF.

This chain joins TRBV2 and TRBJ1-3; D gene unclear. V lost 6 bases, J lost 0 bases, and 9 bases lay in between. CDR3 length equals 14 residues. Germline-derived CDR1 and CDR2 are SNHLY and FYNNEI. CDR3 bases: TGTGCCAGCAGCGCCGAAGGCTCTGGAAACACCATATATTTT. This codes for CASSAEGSGNTIYF.

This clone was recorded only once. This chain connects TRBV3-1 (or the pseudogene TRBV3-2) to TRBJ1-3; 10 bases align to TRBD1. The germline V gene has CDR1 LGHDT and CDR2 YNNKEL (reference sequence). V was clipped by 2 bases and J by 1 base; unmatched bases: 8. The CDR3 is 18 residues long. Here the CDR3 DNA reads TGTGCCAGCAGCCAATTGGGACAGGGGCGAAGGTCTGGAAACACCATATATTTT. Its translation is CASSQLGQGRRSGNTIYF.

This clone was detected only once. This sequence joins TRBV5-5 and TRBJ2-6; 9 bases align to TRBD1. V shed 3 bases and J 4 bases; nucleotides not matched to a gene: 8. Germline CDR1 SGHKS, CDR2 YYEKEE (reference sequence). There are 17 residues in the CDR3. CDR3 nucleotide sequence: TGTGCCAGCAGCTCCTCCGGGACAGGGTCCGGGGCCAACGTCCTGACTTTC. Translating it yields CASSSSGTGSGANVLTF.

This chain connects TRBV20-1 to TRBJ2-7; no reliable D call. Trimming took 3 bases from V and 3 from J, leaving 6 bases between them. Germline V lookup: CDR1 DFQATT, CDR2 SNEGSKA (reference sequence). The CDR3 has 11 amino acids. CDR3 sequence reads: CSASVDYEQYF. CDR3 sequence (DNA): TGCAGTGCTAGCGTCGACTACGAGCAGTACTTC.

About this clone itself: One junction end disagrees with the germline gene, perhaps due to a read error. For the CDR3, the DNA is TGTGCCAGCTGTGACAGTGGTAATGAAAAACTGTTTTTT. Its protein is CASCDSGNEKLFF. The gene calls are TRBV2 and TRBJ1-4, with D possibly TRBD1 on 5 matching bases. This CDR3 comprises 13 residues. Germline-derived CDR1 and CDR2 are SNHLY and FYNNEI. Using reference TRBV2 and TRBJ1-4 for the parts outside the CDR3, the full variable domain is EPEVTQTPSHQVTQMGQEVILRCVPISNHLYFYWYRQILGQKVEFLVSFYNNEISEKSEIFDDQFSVERPDGSNFTLKIRSTKLEDSAMYFCASCDSGNEKLFFGSGTQLSVL.

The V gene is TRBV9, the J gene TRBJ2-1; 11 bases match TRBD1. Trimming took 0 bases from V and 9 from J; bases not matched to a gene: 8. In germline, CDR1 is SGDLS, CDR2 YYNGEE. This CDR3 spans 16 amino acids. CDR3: CASSVAGQGALGEQFF. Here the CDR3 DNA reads TGTGCCAGCAGCGTAGCCGGACAGGGGGCGCTTGGTGAGCAGTTCTTC.

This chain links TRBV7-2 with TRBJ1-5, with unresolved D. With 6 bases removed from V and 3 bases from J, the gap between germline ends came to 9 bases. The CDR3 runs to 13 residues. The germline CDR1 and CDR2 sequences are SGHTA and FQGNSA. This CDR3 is CASSNRFNQPQHF. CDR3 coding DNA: TGTGCCAGCAGTAACAGATTCAATCAGCCCCAGCATTTT.

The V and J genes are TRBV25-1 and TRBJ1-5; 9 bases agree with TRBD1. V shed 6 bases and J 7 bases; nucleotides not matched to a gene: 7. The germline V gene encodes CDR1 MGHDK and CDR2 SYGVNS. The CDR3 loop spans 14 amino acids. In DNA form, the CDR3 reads TGTGCCAGCAGCGGGACAGGGTTTCGACAGCCCCAGCATTTT. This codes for CASSGTGFRQPQHF.

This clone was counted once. DNA for the CDR3: TGTGCCAGCAGCGGCCGGGGCACAGATACGCAGTATTTT. It specifies CASSGRGTDTQYF. V and J are TRBV3-1 (or the pseudogene TRBV3-2) and TRBJ2-3; D is uncertain. The germline V gene has CDR1 LGHDT and CDR2 YNNKEL (reference sequence). This CDR3 spans 13 amino acids. Between the trimmed V and J ends, which lost 5 bases and 1 base, there was a span of 7 bases.

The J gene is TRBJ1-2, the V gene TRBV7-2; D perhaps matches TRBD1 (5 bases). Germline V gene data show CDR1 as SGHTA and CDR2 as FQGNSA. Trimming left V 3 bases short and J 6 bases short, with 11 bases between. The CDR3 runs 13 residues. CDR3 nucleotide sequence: TGTGCCAGCAGCTTCGCGGGGGGGAATGGCTACACCTTC. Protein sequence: CASSFAGGNGYTF.